This TCR beta chain comes out of a study of shared T cell receptors in the human thymus. Clones were read by immunoSEQ multiplex PCR, and TCRdb kept only the in-frame ones, dropping some. The sample has over 650,000 clones, 70% to 90% seen once. The data were also submitted as part of a second study, on human thymus T cells. That investigation notes: The sample donors, healthy Finnish infants, were having corrective surgery for congenital heart defects. Corrective cardiac surgery supplied the resected thymus tissue. Both thymic and peripheral blood repertoires showed apparently biased V and J usage. Related research described thymic repertoires that were highly overlapping among unrelated individuals.

The sequenced sample consisted of thymocytes. This TCR derives from a boy under two years old with a congenital heart defect.

As DNA, the CDR3 is TGTGCCAGCAGTTACCGTTCAGACGAGCAGTACTTC. Protein product: CASSYRSDEQYF. This rearrangement joins TRBV6-6 to TRBJ2-7; the D is unclear. Per germline, CDR1 MNHNY and CDR2 SVGAGI (reference sequence). V was clipped by 2 bases and J by 5 bases, with 7 bases between them. This CDR3 spans 12 amino acids.